These T cell receptor beta chains were read from a single sample in a study of long-term antiretroviral therapy in people with HIV. TCRdb's table, derived via immunoSEQ multiplex PCR, lists solely in-frame clones and lacks some. Among fewer than 25,000 clones listed, over 75% were seen once. The sequences come from unsorted PBMCs, collected 1.5 years after starting antiretroviral therapy. Receptor source: a man aged 25 to 40 with HIV. Each CDR3 is given with its conserved first and last residue. A D gene is named only where the DNA matches it firmly. The size field is filled for only some rows; it gives once, few, many or a size class.

abundance: NA; j_gene: TRBJ2-7; v_gene: TRBV6-6; d_gene: TRBD2; CDR3nt: TGTGCCAGCAGTGGAATGAGGACTAGCAGAGACTACGAGCAGTACTTC; CDR3aa: CASSGMRTSRDYEQYF
abundance: NA; j_gene: TRBJ2-3; v_gene: TRBV5-1; d_gene: NA; CDR3nt: TGCGCCAGCAGCCTGACCGACCCCTTTCTGGTGGATACGCAGTATTTT; CDR3aa: CASSLTDPFLVDTQYF
abundance: NA; j_gene: TRBJ2-7; v_gene: TRBV7-9; d_gene: TRBD2; CDR3nt: TGTGCCAGCAGCCTAACCGGGACTACCTACGAGCAGTACTTC; CDR3aa: CASSLTGTTYEQYF
abundance: NA; j_gene: TRBJ1-3; v_gene: TRBV2; d_gene: NA; CDR3nt: TGTGCCAGCAGTCCTCGACAGATACCCTCTGGAAACACCATATATTTT; CDR3aa: CASSPRQIPSGNTIYF
abundance: NA; j_gene: TRBJ2-5; v_gene: TRBV2; d_gene: NA; CDR3nt: TGTGCCACCAAGCGGGCAGAGCAAGAGACCCAGTACTTC; CDR3aa: CATKRAEQETQYF
abundance: NA; j_gene: TRBJ1-5; v_gene: TRBV7-9; d_gene: NA; CDR3nt: TGTGCCAGCAGCTACGGGACATCGAATAGCAATCAGCCCCAGCATTTT; CDR3aa: CASSYGTSNSNQPQHF
abundance: NA; j_gene: TRBJ2-3; v_gene: TRBV19; d_gene: TRBD1; CDR3nt: TGTGCCAGTAGCATACTACCTGGACAGGGGGGAGGAGATACGCAGTATTTT; CDR3aa: CASSILPGQGGGDTQYF
abundance: NA; j_gene: TRBJ2-7; v_gene: TRBV2; d_gene: TRBD1; CDR3nt: TGTGCCAGCAGTACCGGACAGGCGGCTAACCAGTTC; CDR3aa: CASSTGQAANQF
abundance: NA; j_gene: TRBJ2-2; v_gene: TRBV9; d_gene: NA; CDR3nt: TGTGCCAGCAGCCCGGGATCCCTCACCGGGGAGCTGTTTTTT; CDR3aa: CASSPGSLTGELFF
abundance: NA; j_gene: TRBJ2-7; v_gene: TRBV28; d_gene: NA; CDR3nt: TGTGCCAGCAGTTTGCCAGGATCCTACGAGCAGTACTTC; CDR3aa: CASSLPGSYEQYF
abundance: NA; j_gene: TRBJ1-1; v_gene: TRBV29-1; d_gene: TRBD1; CDR3nt: TGCAGCGGCCAAACAGGGGGCAACACTGAAGCTTTCTTT; CDR3aa: CSGQTGGNTEAFF
abundance: NA; j_gene: TRBJ2-7; v_gene: TRBV5-5; d_gene: NA; CDR3nt: TGTGCCAGCAGCTTGGAGGGCCAGGGTAACGAGCAGTACTTC; CDR3aa: CASSLEGQGNEQYF
abundance: NA; j_gene: TRBJ1-1; v_gene: TRBV7-2; d_gene: NA; CDR3nt: TGTGTCAGCAGCTTAGCCCCAGGCACTGAAGCTTTCTTT; CDR3aa: CVSSLAPGTEAFF
abundance: NA; j_gene: TRBJ2-7; v_gene: TRBV7-8; d_gene: TRBD2; CDR3nt: TGTGCCAGCAGCATCGGACTAGCGGGAGGAAACGAGCAGTACTTC; CDR3aa: CASSIGLAGGNEQYF
abundance: NA; j_gene: TRBJ2-6; v_gene: TRBV10-2; d_gene: NA; CDR3nt: TGCGCCAGCAGTACTGTAAGCACTCTAACAAAGTCGGGCCAACGCCTGACTTTC; CDR3aa: CASSTVSTLTKSGQRLTF
abundance: NA; j_gene: TRBJ1-1; v_gene: TRBV5-4; d_gene: NA; CDR3nt: TGTGCCAGCAGCTCCGGACGGGCTGAAGCTTTCTTT; CDR3aa: CASSSGRAEAFF
abundance: NA; j_gene: TRBJ2-1; v_gene: TRBV29-1; d_gene: NA; CDR3nt: TGCAGCGTACTAGGATACAATGAGCAGTTCTTC; CDR3aa: CSVLGYNEQFF
abundance: NA; j_gene: TRBJ1-2; v_gene: TRBV28; d_gene: NA; CDR3nt: TGTGCCAGCAGTCTCGAACTCTATGGCTACACCTTC; CDR3aa: CASSLELYGYTF
abundance: NA; j_gene: TRBJ1-2; v_gene: TRBV4-1; d_gene: NA; CDR3nt: TGCGCCAGCAGCCCCGGAGGGGGGCACAAGCCTAATTATGGCTACACCTTC; CDR3aa: CASSPGGGHKPNYGYTF
abundance: NA; j_gene: TRBJ2-7; v_gene: TRBV10-3; d_gene: TRBD1; CDR3nt: TGTGCCATCAGTGGACAGGGAAACTACGAGCAGTACTTC; CDR3aa: CAISGQGNYEQYF
abundance: NA; j_gene: TRBJ2-7; v_gene: TRBV28; d_gene: NA; CDR3nt: TGTGCCAGCAGTTCACCTCGAGGCAGGGAGCTAGCGCGTTCCTACGAGCAGTACTTC; CDR3aa: CASSSPRGRELARSYEQYF
abundance: NA; j_gene: TRBJ2-2; v_gene: TRBV4-3; d_gene: TRBD2; CDR3nt: TGCGCCAGCAGCGGTAATAGCGGGAGGGTTACCGGGGAGCTGTTTTTT; CDR3aa: CASSGNSGRVTGELFF
abundance: NA; j_gene: TRBJ2-1; v_gene: TRBV5-1; d_gene: NA; CDR3nt: TGCGCCAGCAGCTTCCGGGAGAGCTCCTACAATGAGCAGTTCTTC; CDR3aa: CASSFRESSYNEQFF
abundance: few; j_gene: TRBJ2-7; v_gene: TRBV4-2; d_gene: TRBD2; CDR3nt: TGTGCCAGCAGCCCAGCGGTGGGCGGGGGGTTCCACGAGCAGTACTTC; CDR3aa: CASSPAVGGGFHEQYF
abundance: NA; j_gene: TRBJ2-7; v_gene: TRBV7-2; d_gene: TRBD2; CDR3nt: TGTGCCAGCAGCTTAAACGGCGCAGCGGGGGTACTCTACGAGCAGTACTTC; CDR3aa: CASSLNGAAGVLYEQYF
abundance: NA; j_gene: TRBJ1-1; v_gene: TRBV28; d_gene: NA; CDR3nt: TGTGCCAGCAGTCTCGGACAGCCAGGACACACTGAAGCTTTCTTT; CDR3aa: CASSLGQPGHTEAFF
abundance: NA; j_gene: TRBJ2-5; v_gene: TRBV4-3; d_gene: NA; CDR3nt: TGCGCCAGCAGCCAAGACATGAAGACCCAGTACTTC; CDR3aa: CASSQDMKTQYF
abundance: NA; j_gene: TRBJ1-1; v_gene: TRBV11-2; d_gene: TRBD1; CDR3nt: TGTGCCAGCAGCCTCAGGACAGGCTGGGACACTGAAGCTTTCTTT; CDR3aa: CASSLRTGWDTEAFF
abundance: NA; j_gene: TRBJ2-4; v_gene: TRBV11-2; d_gene: NA; CDR3nt: TGTGCCAGCAACTTAGCAGTAATAGCCAAAAACATTCAGTACTTC; CDR3aa: CASNLAVIAKNIQYF
abundance: NA; j_gene: TRBJ2-7; v_gene: TRBV5-1; d_gene: NA; CDR3nt: TGCGCCAGCAGTTTTTACGACAGAAACTACGAGCAGTACTTC; CDR3aa: CASSFYDRNYEQYF
abundance: NA; j_gene: TRBJ1-2; v_gene: TRBV4-2; d_gene: TRBD1; CDR3nt: TGTGCCAGCAGCCGAGGGACAGCCTATGGCTACACCTTC; CDR3aa: CASSRGTAYGYTF
abundance: few; j_gene: TRBJ1-1; v_gene: TRBV7-6; d_gene: NA; CDR3nt: TGTGCCAGCAGCTCCCGGAAGGCTGAAGCTTTCTTT; CDR3aa: CASSSRKAEAFF
abundance: NA; j_gene: TRBJ2-1; v_gene: TRBV15; d_gene: NA; CDR3nt: TGTGCCACCAGCAGAGACTCGGGGCCCTACAATGAGCAGTTCTTC; CDR3aa: CATSRDSGPYNEQFF
abundance: NA; j_gene: TRBJ1-5; v_gene: TRBV4-2; d_gene: TRBD1; CDR3nt: TGTGCCAGCAGCCCTCGGGACAGGGGTAATCAGCCCCAGCATTTT; CDR3aa: CASSPRDRGNQPQHF
abundance: NA; j_gene: TRBJ2-1; v_gene: TRBV7-2; d_gene: TRBD2; CDR3nt: TGTGCCAGCAGCTTAGAACCGGCGGGAGGATACAATGAGCAGTTCTTC; CDR3aa: CASSLEPAGGYNEQFF
abundance: NA; j_gene: TRBJ2-1; v_gene: TRBV5-4; d_gene: TRBD2; CDR3nt: TGTGCCAGCACCCCGGGGACTAGCGGGACCCTTGGCAATGAGCAGTTCTTC; CDR3aa: CASTPGTSGTLGNEQFF
abundance: NA; j_gene: TRBJ1-1; v_gene: TRBV21-1; d_gene: NA; CDR3nt: TGTGCCAGCAAAGAGGGTTGTAGGAGTAACACTGAAGCTTTCTTT; CDR3aa: CASKEGCRSNTEAFF
abundance: NA; j_gene: TRBJ2-3; v_gene: TRBV30; d_gene: NA; CDR3nt: TGTGCCTGGAGTCCGACAGATACGCAGTATTTT; CDR3aa: CAWSPTDTQYF
abundance: NA; j_gene: TRBJ1-2; v_gene: TRBV7-2; d_gene: NA; CDR3nt: TGTGCCAGCAGCTTTTGGGGGCTGGACTATGGCTACACCTTC; CDR3aa: CASSFWGLDYGYTF
abundance: NA; j_gene: TRBJ2-7; v_gene: TRBV7-2; d_gene: TRBD1; CDR3nt: TGTGCCAGCAGCTCGGGGACAGCGCCTACCTACGAGCAGTACTTC; CDR3aa: CASSSGTAPTYEQYF
abundance: NA; j_gene: TRBJ2-7; v_gene: TRBV4-3; d_gene: TRBD2; CDR3nt: TGCGCCAGCAGCCAAGAGCAACTAGCGCCTTCCTACGAGCAGTACTTC; CDR3aa: CASSQEQLAPSYEQYF
abundance: NA; j_gene: TRBJ2-3; v_gene: TRBV7-8; d_gene: NA; CDR3nt: TGTGCCAGCAGCTTAGAGGCAGATACGCAGTATTTT; CDR3aa: CASSLEADTQYF
abundance: few; j_gene: TRBJ2-7; v_gene: TRBV25-1; d_gene: NA; CDR3nt: TGTGCCAGCAGTGATTCTTGGCCAGGCACCTACGAGCAGTACTTC; CDR3aa: CASSDSWPGTYEQYF
abundance: once; j_gene: TRBJ2-5; v_gene: TRBV19; d_gene: TRBD2; CDR3nt: TGTGCCAGTAGTATCTTGGGTAGCGGGGGGGAGACCCAGTACTTC; CDR3aa: CASSILGSGGETQYF
abundance: NA; j_gene: TRBJ2-7; v_gene: TRBV5-6; d_gene: NA; CDR3nt: TGTGCCAGCAGCTTGGCCATGTGGGCTAGGAGCTCCTACGAGCAGTACTTC; CDR3aa: CASSLAMWARSSYEQYF
abundance: NA; j_gene: TRBJ1-1; v_gene: TRBV18; d_gene: NA; CDR3nt: TGTGCCAGCTCACCACCGGGGGGGTTTGGCGAAGCTTTCTTT; CDR3aa: CASSPPGGFGEAFF
abundance: NA; j_gene: TRBJ1-2; v_gene: TRBV10-3; d_gene: NA; CDR3nt: TGTGCCATCAGTGAGTTGGGGGATGGCTACACCTTC; CDR3aa: CAISELGDGYTF
abundance: NA; j_gene: TRBJ2-7; v_gene: TRBV7-8; d_gene: NA; CDR3nt: TGTGCCAGCAGCTTTGTTACGGGAGAATACGAGCAGTACTTC; CDR3aa: CASSFVTGEYEQYF
abundance: NA; j_gene: TRBJ2-7; v_gene: TRBV5-4; d_gene: NA; CDR3nt: TGTGCCAGCAGCGGTGGGGTGGGGACCCTGCGGTTCGGGAACGAGCAGTACTTC; CDR3aa: CASSGGVGTLRFGNEQYF
abundance: NA; j_gene: TRBJ1-1; v_gene: TRBV6-1; d_gene: NA; CDR3nt: TGTGCCAGCAGTGAAGATAGGGGAGACACTGAAGCTTTCTTT; CDR3aa: CASSEDRGDTEAFF
abundance: NA; j_gene: TRBJ1-5; v_gene: TRBV2; d_gene: NA; CDR3nt: TGTGCCAGCAGTGAGTGGGGATATAGCAATCAGCCCCAGCATTTT; CDR3aa: CASSEWGYSNQPQHF
abundance: NA; j_gene: TRBJ1-2; v_gene: TRBV4-3; d_gene: NA; CDR3nt: TGCGCCAGCAGCCAAGACTTCACCTCGACAGGTACTGGCTACACCTTC; CDR3aa: CASSQDFTSTGTGYTF
abundance: NA; j_gene: TRBJ2-7; v_gene: TRBV7-7; d_gene: TRBD1; CDR3nt: TGTGCCAGCAGCTTAGGAGAGGGGGCCACCTACGAGCAGTACTTC; CDR3aa: CASSLGEGATYEQYF
abundance: once; j_gene: TRBJ2-5; v_gene: TRBV11-3; d_gene: NA; CDR3nt: TGTGCCAGCAGCCCAAGTACAGGGAATCAAGAGACCCAGTACTTC; CDR3aa: CASSPSTGNQETQYF
abundance: NA; j_gene: TRBJ1-1; v_gene: TRBV19; d_gene: NA; CDR3nt: TGTGCCAGTAGTTACTCGAAGGGCCGAACGACTGAAGCTTTCTTT; CDR3aa: CASSYSKGRTTEAFF